Listed below are T cell receptor beta chains from one sample, sequenced in a study of cytomegalovirus exposure and HLA in healthy donors. TCRdb's table, derived via immunoSEQ multiplex PCR, lists solely in-frame clones and lacks some. This table holds roughly 190,000 clones, 83% found once. Material: PBMCs. All receptors derive from a middle-aged man in good health and CMV-seropositive. CDR3s include the opening cysteine and the closing phenylalanine or tryptophan. D genes are given only for firm matches. Clone size, where shown, is once, few, many, or a class for clones that have expanded.

d_call,v_call,clone_size,j_call,cdr3_aa,cdr3_nt
NA,TRBV14,NA,TRBJ1-2,CASSQEAQGIIYGYTF,TGTGCCAGCAGCCAAGAAGCCCAGGGGATAATCTATGGCTACACCTTC
NA,TRBV11-2,NA,TRBJ1-5,CASSLGGRGANQPQHF,TGTGCCAGCAGCTTAGGAGGGAGGGGAGCTAATCAGCCCCAGCATTTT
NA,TRBV7-2,NA,TRBJ1-3,CASSLGTGQGNTIYF,TGTGCCAGCAGCTTAGGGACTGGACAGGGAAACACCATATATTTT
NA,TRBV7-2,NA,TRBJ1-1,CASSPQFLNTEAFF,TGTGCCAGCAGCCCACAGTTTTTGAACACTGAAGCTTTCTTT
TRBD1,TRBV6-1,NA,TRBJ1-3,CASTKGQGTGNTIYF,TGTGCCAGCACCAAGGGACAGGGGACTGGAAACACCATATATTTT
TRBD2,TRBV6-5,NA,TRBJ2-1,CASRMTSGSVAEQFF,TGTGCCAGCAGAATGACTAGCGGGAGCGTGGCTGAGCAGTTCTTC
TRBD2,TRBV5-1,NA,TRBJ2-7,CASSLAGGGRGDEQYF,TGCGCCAGCAGCTTGGCCGGGGGGGGGCGCGGGGACGAGCAGTACTTC
TRBD1,TRBV6-4,NA,TRBJ2-7,CASSPLPGQGSDEQYF,TGTGCCAGCAGCCCGCTACCGGGACAGGGATCAGACGAGCAGTACTTC
NA,TRBV5-1,NA,TRBJ1-1,CASSLAWGDTEAFF,TGCGCCAGCAGCTTGGCCTGGGGGGACACTGAAGCTTTCTTT
NA,TRBV7-2,few,TRBJ2-7,CASSPLLISYEQYF,TGTGCCAGCAGCCCCCTCCTAATAAGCTACGAGCAGTACTTC
NA,TRBV29-1,NA,TRBJ1-4,CSVLYEKLFF,TGCAGCGTCCTATATGAAAAACTGTTTTTT
TRBD2,TRBV2,NA,TRBJ2-4,CASRLSGGKNSQYF,TGTGCCAGCAGACTTTCGGGGGGGAAAAACAGTCAGTACTTC
NA,TRBV15,NA,TRBJ2-7,CATSRDLGAFEQYF,TGTGCCACCAGCAGAGATCTTGGAGCTTTCGAGCAGTACTTC
TRBD1,TRBV6-5,NA,TRBJ1-5,CASSNRGGAGQPQHF,TGTGCCAGCAGTAACAGAGGGGGCGCGGGTCAGCCCCAGCATTTT
NA,TRBV27,NA,TRBJ1-2,CASSFNRNYGYTF,TGTGCCAGCAGTTTCAACCGGAACTATGGCTACACCTTC
NA,TRBV15,NA,TRBJ2-7,CATSRRVQSSYEQYF,TGTGCCACCAGCAGGAGGGTCCAGAGCTCCTACGAGCAGTACTTC
NA,TRBV5-4,NA,TRBJ2-3,CASSGRLTPVGDTQYF,TGTGCCAGCAGCGGCCGCCTTACCCCTGTGGGCGATACGCAGTATTTT
TRBD1,TRBV19,NA,TRBJ1-5,CASRATGAHQPQHF,TGTGCCAGTAGGGCGACAGGGGCTCATCAGCCCCAGCATTTT
NA,TRBV7-9,NA,TRBJ2-7,CSSSQSYEQYF,TGTTCCAGCAGCCAGTCCTACGAGCAGTACTTC
NA,TRBV29-1,NA,TRBJ1-2,CSVEGQLYGYTF,TGCAGCGTTGAAGGACAGTTATATGGCTACACCTTC
NA,TRBV21-1,NA,TRBJ2-2,CASSKGLAYNTGELFF,TGTGCCAGCAGCAAAGGACTAGCGTATAACACCGGGGAGCTGTTTTTT
NA,TRBV7-6,NA,TRBJ2-7,CASSLALADTYEQYF,TGTGCCAGCAGCTTAGCGCTAGCCGATACCTACGAGCAGTACTTC
NA,TRBV7-2,NA,TRBJ2-2,CASSENRVLTGELFF,TGTGCCAGCAGCGAAAACAGGGTACTCACCGGGGAGCTGTTTTTT
NA,TRBV7-2,few,TRBJ1-2,CASSLFHRTPNYGYTF,TGTGCCAGCAGCTTATTCCACAGGACCCCTAACTATGGCTACACCTTC
TRBD1,TRBV5-1,once,TRBJ2-7,CASSYRGPYEQYF,TGCGCCAGCAGCTACAGGGGACCTTACGAGCAGTACTTC
TRBD2,TRBV5-5,NA,TRBJ2-3,CASRTSGSTDTQYF,TGTGCCAGCAGGACTAGCGGCAGCACAGATACGCAGTATTTT
TRBD1,TRBV10-3,NA,TRBJ1-2,CAISRDRLYTF,TGTGCCATCAGTCGGGACAGATTATACACCTTC
TRBD1,TRBV5-1,few,TRBJ2-1,CASSLRPGGLDNEQFF,TGCGCCAGCAGCTTGAGGCCAGGGGGTTTAGACAATGAGCAGTTCTTC
NA,TRBV2,NA,TRBJ1-1,CASKPPPGTRVNTEAFF,TGTGCCAGCAAACCCCCCCCAGGCACCAGGGTGAACACTGAAGCTTTCTTT
NA,TRBV6-1,NA,TRBJ1-3,CVSRRNSGNTIYF,TGTGTCAGCAGGAGGAACTCTGGAAACACCATATATTTT
NA,TRBV13,NA,TRBJ2-7,CASSILGTEGSYEQYF,TGTGCCAGCAGCATCCTCGGGACTGAGGGATCCTACGAGCAGTACTTC
NA,TRBV5-6,NA,TRBJ2-7,CASSLRESDEQYF,TGTGCCAGCAGCTTGCGGGAGTCCGACGAGCAGTACTTC
NA,TRBV19,NA,TRBJ1-5,CASSDTAGGNQPQHF,TGTGCCAGTAGTGACACCGCCGGGGGCAATCAGCCCCAGCATTTT
NA,TRBV18,NA,TRBJ1-1,CASSPPSRPDEAFF,TGTGCCAGCTCACCACCGAGCAGGCCAGATGAAGCTTTCTTT
NA,TRBV27,NA,TRBJ1-2,CASSLFYGDYGYTF,TGTGCCAGCAGCTTGTTTTATGGAGACTATGGCTACACCTTC
TRBD2,TRBV5-1,NA,TRBJ2-1,CASSFRTSVNEQFF,TGCGCCAGCAGCTTTCGGACTAGCGTAAATGAGCAGTTCTTC
NA,TRBV7-9,once,TRBJ2-7,CASSASGKPGLYEQYF,TGTGCCAGCAGCGCCTCAGGGAAACCGGGCCTCTACGAGCAGTACTTC
TRBD2,TRBV5-1,NA,TRBJ2-2,CASSTGTSGYTGELFF,TGCGCCAGCAGCACGGGGACTAGCGGATACACCGGGGAGCTGTTTTTT
TRBD1,TRBV19,NA,TRBJ1-5,CASSSGQGKQPQHF,TGTGCCAGTAGTAGCGGACAGGGCAAGCAGCCCCAGCATTTT
NA,TRBV4-3,NA,TRBJ1-1,CASSQPAVGRTEAFF,TGCGCCAGCAGCCAGCCTGCCGTTGGGAGGACTGAAGCTTTCTTT
NA,TRBV28,NA,TRBJ2-2,CASSPNGGTGELFF,TGTGCCAGCAGCCCAAACGGGGGAACCGGGGAGCTGTTTTTT
NA,TRBV19,NA,TRBJ2-5,CASSILAFSGSETQYF,TGTGCCAGTAGTATCCTGGCGTTCAGCGGGTCCGAGACCCAGTACTTC
NA,TRBV5-1,once,TRBJ2-2,CASSLEQISGELFF,TGCGCCAGCAGCCTGGAACAGATATCCGGGGAGCTGTTTTTT